This is a list of T cell receptor beta chains from one sample in a study of T-cell reconstitution after alpha-beta-depleted transplantation in children. From the PCR reads, TCRdb called clonotypes with MiXCR, one entry per CDR3 protein. Of hundreds of thousands of distinct CDR3 sequences in the sample, roughly 13% were seen once. The source material was PBMCs, mostly from graft donor cells, sampled 360 days after TCRalphabeta/CD19-depleted stem cell transplant. Source of these receptors: a male patient aged 10-17 years who had a stem cell transplant for acute myeloid leukemia, so the T cells may come from the graft donor. The CDR3 runs from the conserved cysteine through the conserved F or W. D genes are given only for firm matches. Clone size is stated in some rows and not others, as once, few, many or a class when expanded.

v_call	d_call	j_call	clone_size	cdr3_nt	cdr3_aa
TRBV7-3	NA	TRBJ2-3	NA	TGTGCCAGCAGTCGACGACCGACACCGACAGATACGCAGTATTTT	CASSRRPTPTDTQYF
TRBV21-1	NA	TRBJ2-1	NA	TGTGCCAGCAGCAAAAGGACTTTCCGGGGGGCGGGAGGTTACAATGAGCAGTTCTTC	CASSKRTFRGAGGYNEQFF
TRBV28	NA	TRBJ2-3	few	TGTGCCAGCACCCCAGGCGGGGGCCTTAGCACAGATACGCAGTATTTT	CASTPGGGLSTDTQYF
TRBV12-3/TRBV12-4	TRBD2	TRBJ2-2	few	TGTGCCAGCAGCTCCCGACTAGCGGGGAACACCGGGGAGCTGTTTTTT	CASSSRLAGNTGELFF
TRBV15	NA	TRBJ2-7	NA	TGTGCCACCAGCAGAACCCGAATAACGGGCTACGAGCAGTACTTC	CATSRTRITGYEQYF
TRBV20-1	TRBD2	TRBJ2-1	NA	TGCAGTGGTGCGGGAGTCACGGGTAATGAGCAGTTCTTC	CSGAGVTGNEQFF
TRBV15	TRBD2	TRBJ2-6	few	TGTGCCACCAGCATCCGGGGGGGACCGTTATCTGGGGCCAACGTCCTGACTTTC	CATSIRGGPLSGANVLTF
TRBV20-1	TRBD2	TRBJ2-5	NA	TGCAGTGCTAGAGATCTCAGCGGGAGGGCCCTGGAGACCCAGTACTTC	CSARDLSGRALETQYF
TRBV10-3	NA	TRBJ2-7	NA	TGTGCCATCAGTTTGGACAGTCTCTACGAGCAGTACTTC	CAISLDSLYEQYF
TRBV27	TRBD2	TRBJ2-5	few	TGTGCCAGCAGTTTTTTCGGGACTACAACAACCGGGGAGACCCAGTACTTC	CASSFFGTTTTGETQYF
TRBV19	NA	TRBJ2-4	few	TGTGCCAGTAGTCGGGCGCGAAATCCGGGACTGTTGGACATTCAGTACTTC	CASSRARNPGLLDIQYF
TRBV19	NA	TRBJ2-1	many	TGTGCCAGCAGCCGTACAGGGTCCTACAATGAGCAGTTCTTC	CASSRTGSYNEQFF
TRBV29-1	NA	TRBJ2-2	few	TGCAGCGTTGAGGCCCTGGGCACAGGTGGTCCCGGGGAGCTGTTTTTT	CSVEALGTGGPGELFF
TRBV24-1	TRBD1	TRBJ2-5	NA	TGTGCCACCAGTGAGCCGGACAGGCATCAAGAGACCCAGTACTTC	CATSEPDRHQETQYF
TRBV7-2	TRBD2	TRBJ2-5	NA	TGTGCCAGCAGCTTTAGTATAGCGGGAGGGCAGGAGACCCAGTACTTC	CASSFSIAGGQETQYF
TRBV7-9	NA	TRBJ2-1	few	TGTGCCAGCAGCTTAGCAATGGGACCATTCGGTGAGCAGTTCTTC	CASSLAMGPFGEQFF
TRBV29-1	NA	TRBJ2-7	few	TGCAGCGTTACCGAGCGGACACCACCCTACGAGCAGTACTTC	CSVTERTPPYEQYF
TRBV4-2	NA	TRBJ1-1	few	TGTGCCAGCAGCCAAGTTAGGGGACTGCCAAACACTGAAGCTTTCTTT	CASSQVRGLPNTEAFF
TRBV2	TRBD1	TRBJ2-5	NA	TGTGCCAGCAGAGCCGGGACAGAAGAGACCCAGTACTTC	CASRAGTEETQYF
TRBV29-1	NA	TRBJ2-2	few	TGCAGCGTTCCCGGGTACGAGACCGGGGAGCTGTTTTTT	CSVPGYETGELFF
TRBV20-1	TRBD1	TRBJ2-2	NA	TGCAGTGCTAGAGATCGGGGGACAGGGTGGGCCACCGGGGAGCTGTTTTTT	CSARDRGTGWATGELFF
TRBV30	TRBD1	TRBJ2-1	NA	TGTGCCTGGAGCGCTGGAGGACAGGGGCCCTACAATGAGCAGTTCTTC	CAWSAGGQGPYNEQFF
TRBV4-3	NA	TRBJ2-7	NA	TGCGCCAGCAGCCAAGAACTGAGCCCTAGCTCCTACGAGCAGTACTTC	CASSQELSPSSYEQYF
TRBV6-5	NA	TRBJ2-3	many	TGTGCCAGCAGTTACTCGGGCCGGAGGGGAGGAAGGACAGATACGCAGTATTTT	CASSYSGRRGGRTDTQYF
TRBV7-2	TRBD2	TRBJ2-7	NA	TGTGCCAGCAGCCTCCAGGGACTAGCGGGAGCAACCTACGAGCAGTACTTC	CASSLQGLAGATYEQYF
TRBV5-6	NA	TRBJ2-7	NA	TGTGCCAGCAGCTTGCGGACCTTCAGCTCCTACGAGCAGTACTTC	CASSLRTFSSYEQYF